This T cell receptor (beta chain) was sequenced in a study of PD-1 blockade in classical Hodgkin lymphoma (TCRdb year 2020). Turning to the overall study: Nivolumab dosing was 3 mg/kg intravenously every 2 weeks, continuing until either disease progression or unacceptable toxicity. A peripheral blood immune signature of response to PD-1 blockade in classical Hodgkin lymphoma was defined using TCR beta sequencing and CyTOF. Beyond this particular receptor, the publication reports: Diversity was lower in patients who began nivolumab less than 1 year after ASCT, so these patients were left out of later analyses to avoid confounding by immune reconstitution. CD4+ but not CD8+ TCR diversity rose significantly by C4D1 (p=0.0027 vs p=0.16), most apparent in complete responders (p=0.02). Trial patients achieving complete response had baseline diversity similar to newly diagnosed patients, whereas partial responders and progressors had significantly lower diversity. Newly diagnosed patients were reported to have lower baseline TCR diversity than healthy donors, and relapsed/refractory patients were reported to have lower baseline TCR diversity still. The study covered only a single clinical trial cohort, and the causes of the repertoire differences, possibly disease activity or prior therapy, were still not defined.

The sample's time point, from its label and the paper: cycle 4 day 1 (C4D1), after more than five weeks of nivolumab. Every trial patient had relapsed after autologous stem cell transplantation, and cohorts A, B and C differed in prior brentuximab vedotin exposure. A total of under 70 patients with relapsed/refractory classical Hodgkin lymphoma made up the trial cohort, and each patient's best overall response was complete response, partial response or progressive disease. In the multi-cohort phase II CheckMate 205 trial, trial patients received single-agent nivolumab. An independent review committee assessed best overall response by applying the 2007 International Working Group response criteria. PBMCs from the trial were collected at three points: immediately before nivolumab initiation (C1D1), and during therapy at cycle 2 day 1 and cycle 4 day 1. Peripheral blood was collected in 8 mL Vacutainer Cell Preparation Tubes, from which PBMCs were isolated by centrifugation and then cryopreserved.

V and J lose 3 bases and 3 bases, and a span of 9 bases separates them. Looking up the germline V gene yields CDR1 MNHEY and CDR2 SVGAGI. There are 13 amino acids in the CDR3, from cysteine to phenylalanine inclusive. Kept here is only the CDR3 DNA, which spans 39 bases and is read in frame from base 1. Points on this clone: It lacks a known antigen. No much larger clone is present one base from it, and per-base qualities are unavailable.

The Qiagen DNeasy kit was used to extract genomic DNA both from unsorted PBMCs and from the negatively selected CD4+ and CD8+ fractions. Using primers that anneal to V and J segments, immunoSEQ multiplex PCR amplified the TCR beta CDR3 regions. A synthetic immune receptor repertoire was used to minimize amplification bias, and remaining bias was computationally removed after sequencing. Turning to the authors' computational methods: Custom Python scripts were used to quantify repertoire diversity as the Shannon entropy index. The unsorted, CD4+ and CD8+ repertoires were each analyzed separately, with the exception of combined analyses, where CD4+ and CD8+ sequences were merged in silico. Clonal expansion was defined as at least a 2-fold frequency increase after treatment relative to C1D1, with a pseudocount of 0.5 for undetected baseline clones. Singleton clones were defined as clones with 0 or 1 copy at C1D1, and non-singleton clones were defined as clones with 2 or more copies. Clones expanded in unsorted samples were assigned a CD4+, CD8+ or unknown annotation through matching of protein sequences in sorted samples from the same patient. Wilcoxon tests on paired samples were used to test diversity changes from C1D1 to C4D1. TCRdb carries this immuneACCESS record with in-frame sequences only. Its versions omit some clonotypes, under half of them owing to an unresolved V gene in the studies checked, with the rest unexplained. V, J and clone size derive from that table, while D and trimming were established from the DNA sequence. The sample profile shows more than 75,000 clones; just over 90% of them were found once. Of the sample, roughly 2% is held by the ten largest clones.

The sequence is built from TRBV6-5 and TRBJ2-7, with no D gene named confidently. The TCR sequence derives from a human donor with classical Hodgkin lymphoma. The sample was peripheral blood mononuclear cells (PBMCs), taken before the fourth cycle of nivolumab. The CDR3 region reads CASSYTDHYEQYF. In nucleotides, the sequence is TGTGCCAGCAGTTATACCGACCACTACGAGCAGTACTTC.